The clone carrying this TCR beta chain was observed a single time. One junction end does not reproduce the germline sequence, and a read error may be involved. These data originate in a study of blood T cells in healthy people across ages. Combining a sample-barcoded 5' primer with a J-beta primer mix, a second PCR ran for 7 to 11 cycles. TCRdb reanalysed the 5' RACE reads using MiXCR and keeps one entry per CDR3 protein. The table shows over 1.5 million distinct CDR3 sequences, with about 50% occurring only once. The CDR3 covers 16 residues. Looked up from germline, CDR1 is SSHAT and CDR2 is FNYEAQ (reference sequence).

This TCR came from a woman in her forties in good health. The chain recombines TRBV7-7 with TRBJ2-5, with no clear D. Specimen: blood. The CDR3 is CASSKFVIGEQETQYF. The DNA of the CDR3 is TGTGCTAGCAGCAAATTCGTTATCGGTGAACAAGAGACCCAGTACTTC.